The 10 T cell receptor beta chains below were found in one sample sequenced in a study of blood T cell repertoires in COVID-19. The repertoire was sequenced with immunoSEQ multiplex PCR; TCRdb's copy has only in-frame clones and lacks some. The sample includes 200,000 or so clones, approximately 85% of them seen just once. Material for sequencing was peripheral blood. The receptors shown here come from a human donor with active or convalescent COVID-19. The donor label of this sample is uncertain.

The V gene is TRBV6-6, the J gene TRBJ1-2; D perhaps matches TRBD1 (6 bases). The germline V gene encodes CDR1 MNHNY and CDR2 SVGAGI (reference sequence). The CDR3 consists of 14 residues. V lost 2 bases, J lost 2 bases, and 9 bases lay in between. In DNA, the CDR3 is TGTGCCAGCAGTTACCCAGACAGGAACTATGGCTACACCTTC. The encoded protein is CASSYPDRNYGYTF.

This sequence joins TRBV5-6 and TRBJ1-2; the match to TRBD1 covers 7 bases. J was trimmed by 8 bases and V by 2 bases; bases with no gene match: 12. The CDR3 is 15 residues long. CDR1 and CDR2 from the germline V gene are SGHDT and YYEEEE. The CDR3 region is CASSFLDQTGIGYTF. CDR3 nucleotide sequence: TGTGCCAGCAGCTTCCTCGACCAGACAGGGATAGGCTACACCTTC.

This clone has only one observation. The V and J genes are TRBV7-9 and TRBJ1-1; possibly TRBD1 for D (6 bases). Looked up from germline, CDR1 is SEHNR and CDR2 is FQNEAQ (reference sequence). Trimming cost V 2 bases and J 1 base, with 8 bases left between them. CDR3 length: 14 amino acids. The CDR3 protein is CASSLQGKNTEAFF. The CDR3 DNA reads as TGTGCCAGCAGCTTACAGGGGAAGAACACTGAAGCTTTCTTT. Full variable domain (rest looked up from reference TRBV7-9 and TRBJ1-1): DTGVSQNPRHKITKRGQNVTFRCDPISEHNRLYWYRQTLGQGPEFLTYFQNEAQLEKSRLLSDRFSAERPKGSFSTLEIQRTEQGDSAMYLCASSLQGKNTEAFFGQGTRLTVV.

The gene calls are TRBV7-9 and TRBJ2-1; the match to TRBD2 covers 12 bases. Per germline, CDR1 SEHNR and CDR2 FQNEAQ (reference sequence). The CDR3 is 15 residues long. The V and J ends lost 7 bases and 2 bases, in that order; junction bases with no gene match: 3. For the CDR3, the DNA is TGTGCCAGCATCCTAGCGGGAGGGGCCTACAATGAGCAGTTCTTC. It yields the protein CASILAGGAYNEQFF.

This chain links TRBV30 with TRBJ1-2, with D perhaps matching TRBD1 (6 bases). CDR1 is GTSNPN and CDR2 is SVGIG in the germline V gene (reference sequence). This CDR3 contains 12 residues. The V end lost 2 bases, the J end lost 4 bases, and 8 bases lay between the germline ends. CDR3 amino acids: CAWSMDSYGYTF. The CDR3 DNA is TGTGCCTGGAGTATGGACAGCTATGGCTACACCTTC.

The table lists this clone with a count of one. The DNA for the CDR3 is TGTGCCAGCTCACCGCAAAACCAGGATGAAAAACTGTTTTTT. Translating it yields CASSPQNQDEKLFF. This chain uses TRBV18 with TRBJ1-4; D not resolved. Per germline, CDR1 KGHSH and CDR2 LQKENI. Trimming removed 3 bases from V and 6 bases from J, with 11 bases in between. The CDR3 extends over 14 amino acids.

The J gene is TRBJ1-2, the V gene TRBV5-8, with 10 bases matching TRBD1. V dropped 1 base and J dropped 7; count of bases not matched to a gene: 4. The CDR3 covers 14 residues. Germline V gene data show CDR1 as SGHTS and CDR2 as YDEGEE. This chain's CDR3 is CASSLRQGARGYTF. The CDR3 DNA reads TGTGCCAGCAGCTTGCGACAGGGGGCGCGTGGCTACACCTTC. Full variable domain (rest looked up from reference TRBV5-8 and TRBJ1-2): EAGVTQSPTHLIKTRGQQATLRCSPISGHTSVYWYQQALGLGLQFLLWYDEGEERNRGNFPPRFSGRQFPNYSSELNVNALELEDSALYLCASSLRQGARGYTFGSGTRLTVV.

CDR3 sequence (DNA): TGTGCCAGCAGCCTCGGGACTAGCGGAACCAATGAGCAGTTCTTC. Protein product: CASSLGTSGTNEQFF. The chain employs TRBV7-3 and TRBJ2-1, with 11 bases matching TRBD2. This CDR3 has 15 amino acids. J was trimmed by 6 bases and V by 5 bases; bases with no gene match: 6. CDR1 and CDR2 (germline): SGHTA, FQGTGA.

This clone appeared a few times. The chain has TRBV30 and TRBJ1-1, with D unclear. The CDR3 is made up of 13 amino acids. The ends were cut back, 5 bases at V and 1 base at J, with 11 bases in the middle. Germline-derived CDR1 and CDR2 are GTSNPN and SVGIG (reference sequence). CDR3 sequence (DNA): TGTGCCTGGGGGCGAACCCCGAACACTGAAGCTTTCTTT. It is translated as CAWGRTPNTEAFF.

The chain recombines TRBV6-1 with TRBJ1-2, with a weak D call TRBD1 (5 bases). Deletions cut 3 bases from V and 4 bases from J, with 9 bases between. This CDR3 contains 13 residues. From germline, CDR1 is MNHNS and CDR2 SASEGT. This CDR3 is CASSDRGGYGYTF. Here the CDR3 DNA reads TGTGCCAGCAGTGATAGGGGCGGCTATGGCTACACCTTC.